These T cell receptor beta chains were read from a single sample in a study of shared clonotypes between healthy human individuals. TCRdb's copy holds only in-frame clones and misses some; the assay was immunoSEQ multiplex PCR. This table holds under 600,000 clones, roughly 95% found once. Sequences were obtained from naive CD4+ T cells sorted from blood. These TCRs come from a woman aged 30 to 39 in good health. Each CDR3 is given with its conserved first and last residue. D genes are given only for firm matches. Expanded clones get a size class; other rows say once, few or many, or leave the size out.

v_gene	abundance	j_gene	d_gene	CDR3nt	CDR3aa
TRBV7-9	few	TRBJ1-1	TRBD1	TGTGCCAGCAGCTTAGATGCACAGGGGAGGGCAGCTTTCTTT	CASSLDAQGRAAFF
TRBV10-3	-	TRBJ2-4	TRBD1	TGTGCCATCAGTGATTCGGGGACGGTGGGACAGAAAAACATTCAGTACTTC	CAISDSGTVGQKNIQYF
TRBV18	-	TRBJ2-7	-	TGTGCCAGCTCACCACCGGGACCCGGGCTGGAGCAGTACTTC	CASSPPGPGLEQYF
TRBV5-1	-	TRBJ2-2	TRBD2	TGCGCCAGCAGCTTGGGACTAGCGGCGAACACCGGGGAGCTGTTTTTT	CASSLGLAANTGELFF
TRBV6-6	-	TRBJ2-3	-	TGTGCCAGCATCTACGGGGGGCTAGACACAGATACGCAGTATTTT	CASIYGGLDTDTQYF
TRBV5-6	-	TRBJ2-5	TRBD1	TGTGCCAGCAGCACCAGGGGGTACCAAGAGACCCAGTACTTC	CASSTRGYQETQYF
TRBV11-2	-	TRBJ1-1	TRBD1	TGTGCCAGCAGCTCCTCAGGGGGTGAAGCTTTCTTT	CASSSSGGEAFF
TRBV18	-	TRBJ2-7	TRBD1	TGTGCCAGCAACCCCGGACAGGGCCTCTTGGAGCAGTACTTC	CASNPGQGLLEQYF
TRBV10-3	-	TRBJ2-7	TRBD2	TGTGCCACCCTAGCGGGAGCCCCTCACGAGCAGTACTTC	CATLAGAPHEQYF
TRBV6-6	-	TRBJ2-1	TRBD2	TGTGCCAGCATTAATAGCGGGAGTCGGTCCTACAATGAGCAGTTCTTC	CASINSGSRSYNEQFF
TRBV27	-	TRBJ2-7	-	TGTGCCAGCAGTTTAGAATTTGGGGACGCGGGGTCCTACGAGCAGTACTTC	CASSLEFGDAGSYEQYF